These T cell receptor beta chains were read from a single sample in a study of early T cells in non-severe SARS-CoV-2 infection. One entry per CDR3 protein, called by TCRdb with MiXCR from the 5' RACE reads. The sample consists of approximately 50,000 distinct CDR3 sequences, roughly 8.2% of them appearing once. The sample taken for sequencing was whole blood. The receptor source for this set is an adult who was a healthcare worker with PCR-confirmed SARS-CoV-2 infection or an uninfected control (not recorded which). CDR3s include the opening cysteine and the closing phenylalanine or tryptophan. Fields, in order: V gene, D gene, J gene, clone size, CDR3 DNA, CDR3 protein. The D gene is left open where the match is weak. Rows may omit the clone size; those that give it use once, few, many or a size class.

TRBV5-1	-	TRBJ2-1	few	TGCGCCAGCAGCTTGCAGGCCGGGGCCTACAATGAGCAGTTCTTC	CASSLQAGAYNEQFF
TRBV28	TRBD2	TRBJ2-1	-	TGTGCCAGCAGTCTTCCGGGGACTAGAGGGGAGCAGTTCTTC	CASSLPGTRGEQFF
TRBV5-6	-	TRBJ2-5	many	TGTGCCAGCAGCTTGGTCGGCGGGTCACTCCGGGAGACCCAGTACTTC	CASSLVGGSLRETQYF
TRBV20-1	TRBD1	TRBJ2-7	-	TGCAGTGCTATCGGGACAGCCGACTACGAGCAGTACTTC	CSAIGTADYEQYF
TRBV4-1	-	TRBJ2-1	-	TGCGCCAGCAGCCAAGATTCAGTTATCAATGAGCAGTTCTTC	CASSQDSVINEQFF
TRBV27	TRBD1	TRBJ1-6	-	TGTGCCAGCAGTTACAACAGGGGGCGTTCACCCCTCCACTTT	CASSYNRGRSPLHF
TRBV20-1	-	TRBJ1-5	-	TGCAGCGCAGGAGGGCGGGATGAGAATCAGCCCCAGCATTTT	CSAGGRDENQPQHF
TRBV11-2	-	TRBJ2-5	many	TGTGCCAGCAGCCCAGGAGGAGGGGCAGAGACCCAGTACTTC	CASSPGGGAETQYF
TRBV6-5	-	TRBJ2-5	many	TGTGCCAGCAGTTACGGCGGGACGGTGGAAGAGACCCAGTACTTC	CASSYGGTVEETQYF
TRBV28	-	TRBJ2-1	many	TGTGCCAGCAGTTCTCCTCCGGGGGCTAGCTCCTACAATGAGCAGTTCTTC	CASSSPPGASSYNEQFF
TRBV3-1	-	TRBJ2-5	once	TGTGCCAGCAGCCCTGGATTTATGCGGGCCCAAGAGACCCAGTACTTC	CASSPGFMRAQETQYF
TRBV14	-	TRBJ2-2	-	TGTGCCAGCAGCCAACGGGCAGGACGGACCGGGGAGCTGTTTTTT	CASSQRAGRTGELFF
TRBV4-2	-	TRBJ2-7	once	TGTGCCAGCAGCCAAGAGGGTAGCGCGACCTACGAGCAGTACTTC	CASSQEGSATYEQYF
TRBV19	TRBD2	TRBJ2-7	few	TGTGCCAGTAGGAGCTCTAGCGGGGACTACGAGCAGTACTTC	CASRSSSGDYEQYF
TRBV27	TRBD2	TRBJ2-1	few	TGTGCCAGCAAACCGGGACTACCTTGGGCTGAGCAGTTCTTC	CASKPGLPWAEQFF
TRBV7-9	-	TRBJ2-5	few	TGTGCCAGCAGCTTAGTAGGCGGCGAGACCCAGTACTTC	CASSLVGGETQYF
TRBV4-2	-	TRBJ1-4	many	TGTGCCAGCAGCCAAGACGATTCTACTCCAACTAATGAAAAACTGTTTTTT	CASSQDDSTPTNEKLFF
TRBV5-6	-	TRBJ2-3	-	TGTGCCAGCAGCTTGTGGACAGTTGGAGATACGCAGTATTTT	CASSLWTVGDTQYF
TRBV3-1	-	TRBJ2-7	few	TGTGCCAGCAGCCAGAGGGAGGCCTCCGGGGAGCAGTACTTC	CASSQREASGEQYF
TRBV21-1	-	TRBJ2-3	-	TGTGCCAGCAATGGGACTAGCAGGGGGACGGGGGATACGCAGTATTTT	CASNGTSRGTGDTQYF
TRBV4-1	TRBD2	TRBJ2-3	many	TGCGCCAGCAGCCCACAAGCGGGAGGTCGGAAAGTTAGCACAGATACGCAGTATTTT	CASSPQAGGRKVSTDTQYF
TRBV2	-	TRBJ2-5	-	TGTGCCAGCAGCCAGCTACCCCAAGAGACCCAGTACTTC	CASSQLPQETQYF
TRBV29-1	-	TRBJ2-7	many	TGCAGCGTGACGACAGAGACCTACGAGCAGTACTTC	CSVTTETYEQYF
TRBV3-1	TRBD2	TRBJ2-5	few	TGTGCCAGCAGCCAAGAACCACCAGCGGGGTTCCAAGAGACCCAGTACTTC	CASSQEPPAGFQETQYF
TRBV30	-	TRBJ1-1	-	TGTGCCTGGAGTGACGAGGGAGGTGAAGCTTTCTTT	CAWSDEGGEAFF
TRBV9	-	TRBJ1-4	few	TGTGCCAGCAGCGTAGGGACACGGACTAATGAAAAACTGTTTTTT	CASSVGTRTNEKLFF
TRBV6-6	-	TRBJ2-7	-	TGTGCCAGCAGTTACGAGCCCGGCTACGAGCAGTACTTC	CASSYEPGYEQYF
TRBV2	-	TRBJ2-4	-	TGTGCCAGCCTAGGGGTCGCCAAAAACATTCAGTACTTC	CASLGVAKNIQYF